Detailed here is one T cell receptor beta chain. What it recognizes is unknown. TPEX cells were CCR7+ PD-1+ TIGIT+ early memory CD8+ T cells with exhausted-like traits. What supplied the PBMC was buffy coats of healthy donors. From duplicate vials of roughly 150,000 sorted CD8+ T cells per subset, RNA was isolated. Germline CDR1 MNHNS, CDR2 SASEGT. The length of the CDR3 is 14 residues. The sample originates from a study of human CD8 memory T cell subsets. Broader study findings: The beta chain was the only T cell receptor chain that the study sequenced. Minimal repertoire overlap was seen between stem-like memory T cells and precursor exhausted T cells.

Making the TCR beta libraries relied on UMI-labeled 5' RACE. TCRdb reworked the 5' RACE reads into one entry per CDR3 protein, no DNA. This table lists about 7,300 distinct CDR3 sequences. The chain is built from TRBV6-1 and TRBJ2-3; TCRdb's D gene call, TRBD2, goes unchecked for lack of DNA. Source material: CD8+ T cells from PBMCs. The TCR was taken from a human donor in good health. The chain's CDR3 is CASSASSNTDTQYF.